These 28 T cell receptor beta chains were sequenced from one sample in a study of shared clonotypes between healthy human individuals. The table came from immunoSEQ multiplex PCR; TCRdb's copy has only in-frame clones and leaves some out. The sample has about 2.3 million clones, 80% to 95% seen once. The sequenced material came from naive CD4+ T cells from PBMCs. The subset: CD45RA+ positively selected. Receptor source: a man in his late teens or twenties in good health. Some clones in this sample may be carry-over from other donors' samples.

The chain joins TRBV6-1 to TRBJ2-5; tentatively, D is TRBD1 or TRBD2 (6 bases each). Germline-derived CDR1 and CDR2 are MNHNS and SASEGT. There are 13 residues in the CDR3. With 10 bases removed from V and 1 base from J, the gap between germline ends came to 13 bases. The CDR3 spells CATIGGVQETQYF. The CDR3, as DNA: TGTGCCACCATCGGGGGCGTCCAAGAGACCCAGTACTTC.

V is TRBV11-2 and J is TRBJ2-1; a possible D gene is TRBD2 (6 bases). V was trimmed by 3 bases and J by 6 bases, leaving 9 bases between them. The CDR3 covers 13 residues. Germline-derived CDR1 and CDR2 are SGHAT and FQNNGV. The CDR3 nucleotides are TGTGCCAGCAGCTTGACGGAGGGCAATGAGCAGTTCTTC. Protein product: CASSLTEGNEQFF.

This clone is a singleton in its sample. The chain uses TRBV15 and TRBJ2-7, with D possibly TRBD2 on 7 matching bases. V was shortened by 1 base and J by 2 bases, with 21 bases between the two germline ends. There are 18 residues in the CDR3. The V gene's germline CDR1 is LNHNV and CDR2 YYDKDF (reference sequence). The CDR3 loop is CATSRGGGGAGLTYEQYF. The CDR3 region has the DNA TGTGCCACCAGCAGAGGAGGGGGGGGAGCGGGGCTGACCTACGAGCAGTACTTC.

The chain joins TRBV7-6 to TRBJ2-1; either TRBD1 or TRBD2 may supply D (5 bases each). Trimming shortened V by 1 base and J by 12 bases, and 13 bases separated the two germline ends. Germline CDR1 reads SGHVS; CDR2 reads FNYEAQ. This CDR3 has 13 amino acids. The CDR3 loop is CASSLVGVSAQFF. CDR3 bases: TGTGCCAGCAGCTTAGTGGGGGTCAGCGCGCAGTTCTTC.

J is TRBJ2-7 and V is TRBV4-1; 9 positions match TRBD2. The CDR3 totals 16 residues. V was clipped by 0 bases and J by 5 bases; unmatched bases: 8. Germline-derived CDR1 and CDR2 are MGHRA and YSYEKL. CDR3 region: CASSQDPSGRINEQYF. In DNA form, the CDR3 reads TGCGCCAGCAGCCAAGATCCAAGCGGGAGGATCAACGAGCAGTACTTC.

The chain uses TRBV28 and TRBJ1-1; D ambiguous. The CDR3 is 13 amino acids. V lost 5 bases to trimming and J lost 5 bases, with 12 bases between them. Germline V gene sequence: CDR1 MDHEN, CDR2 SYDVKM. The CDR3 protein is CASSRREVTEAFF. The CDR3 DNA follows: TGTGCCAGCAGTCGAAGGGAAGTGACTGAAGCTTTCTTT.

This chain connects TRBV28 to TRBJ1-2; D ambiguous. Trimming took off 5 bases at V and 3 bases at J, with 13 bases between the two ends. Germline lookup yields CDR1 MDHEN and CDR2 SYDVKM. CDR3 size: 14 residues. The CDR3 region is CASSPSGLDYGYTF. CDR3 DNA sequence: TGTGCCAGCAGTCCCAGTGGGCTGGACTATGGCTACACCTTC.

The genes are TRBV6-5 and TRBJ2-5; tentative D call: TRBD1 (6 bases). CDR3 length: 13 amino acids. The V end was cut by 7 bases, the J end by 7 bases, with 16 bases between. Germline V lookup: CDR1 MNHEY, CDR2 SVGAGI. The CDR3 here is CASNRQAEGTQYF. CDR3 nucleotides: TGTGCCAGCAACCGACAGGCGGAAGGGACCCAGTACTTC.

J is TRBJ1-2 and V is TRBV27; maybe TRBD1 (5 bases). Germline CDR1 MNHEY, CDR2 SMNVEV (reference sequence). This CDR3 is built from 14 residues. V was pared by 2 bases and J by 7 bases, with 14 bases between. The DNA for the CDR3 is TGTGCCAGCAGTTTAGTGGCAGGGCGAGGTGGCTACACCTTC. It is translated as CASSLVAGRGGYTF.

The V gene is TRBV27, the J gene TRBJ2-7; D unresolved. The CDR3 runs 14 residues. The germline CDR1 and CDR2 sequences are MNHEY and SMNVEV (reference sequence). CDR3 coding DNA: TGTGTCAGTGCTCGTGCAGACACCACCTACGAGCAGTACTTC. This gives the protein CVSARADTTYEQYF.

The V and J genes are TRBV23-1 and TRBJ2-3; maybe TRBD2 (5 bases). TRBV23-1 has ORF status, its function being uncertain. Trimming pared 8 bases from V and 1 base from J, leaving 7 bases between. The length of the CDR3 is 12 residues. The CDR3 bases are TGCGCCAGCCGAGGGTGCACAGATACGCAGTATTTT. Its translation: CASRGCTDTQYF.

The CDR3: CASSRDSVQRGYTF. The CDR3 DNA follows: TGTGCCAGCAGTCGAGACAGCGTTCAGCGGGGCTACACCTTC. The chain links TRBV28 to TRBJ1-2; the D gene is possibly TRBD1 (5 bases). The CDR3 covers 14 residues. Looked up from germline, CDR1 is MDHEN and CDR2 is SYDVKM. The V gene lost 5 bases and the J gene lost 8 bases, with 18 bases spanning the gap.

On this clone: Other DNA sequences from this sample encode an identical CDR3 as well. The rearrangement joins TRBV7-9 to TRBJ2-7; possible D gene TRBD2, 5 bases. The CDR3 is made up of 12 amino acids. Germline values: CDR1 SEHNR, CDR2 FQNEAQ (reference sequence). V shed 3 bases and J shed 6 bases, with 9 bases lying between them. The CDR3 DNA is TGTGCCAGCAGCTTCGGGGTAGGCGAGCAGTACTTC. Amino acids: CASSFGVGEQYF.

The sample holds one count of this clone. The chain couples TRBV7-2 to TRBJ2-1; no firm D call. Trimming pared 1 base from V and 4 bases from J, leaving 11 bases between. CDR1 is SGHTA and CDR2 is FQGNSA in the germline V gene. The CDR3 spans 15 residues. The CDR3 protein is CASSLDSRGYNEQFF. Here the CDR3 DNA reads TGTGCCAGCAGCTTAGATTCCCGCGGATACAATGAGCAGTTCTTC.

The chain links TRBV1 to TRBJ2-1; the D call in the table, TRBD2, was not verified against the DNA. TRBV1 is given as a pseudogene. This CDR3 comprises 15 residues. The CDR3 spells CTSRSVTFNYNEQFF. In DNA form, the CDR3 reads TGCACCAGCAGGTCTGTGACTTTTAACTACAATGAGCAGTTCTTC.

This clone has more than one count but fewer than ten. The chain has TRBV30 and TRBJ1-4, with unresolved D. This CDR3 is built from 14 residues. V lost 4 bases and J 3 bases, leaving 12 bases between the germline ends. CDR1 and CDR2 (germline): GTSNPN, SVGIG (reference sequence). The CDR3 reads CAWTPRRPNEKLFF. The CDR3 bases are TGTGCCTGGACCCCACGTCGCCCTAATGAAAAACTGTTTTTT.

The V and J genes are TRBV11-2 and TRBJ1-1; D gene uncertain. The ends were cut back, 4 bases at V and 7 bases at J, with 10 bases in the middle. In germline, CDR1 is SGHAT, CDR2 FQNNGV. The CDR3 contains 12 residues. The CDR3 DNA follows: TGTGCCAGCAGCTCCTTGTTCAGTGAAGCTTTCTTT. Its protein product is CASSSLFSEAFF.

V is TRBV7-2 and J is TRBJ2-2, with a possible D match to TRBD2 (5 bases). There are 11 residues in the CDR3. Deletions cut 6 bases from V and 6 bases from J, with 5 bases between. Germline V gene data show CDR1 as SGHTA and CDR2 as FQGNSA. As DNA, the CDR3 is TGTGCCAGCAGGGACTCCGGGGAGCTGTTTTTT. Its protein is CASRDSGELFF.

The chain combines TRBV28 with TRBJ1-5; a possible D gene is TRBD1 (6 bases). Trimming left V 10 bases short and J 3 bases short, with 16 bases between. The CDR3 extends over 14 amino acids. The V gene's germline CDR1 is MDHEN and CDR2 SYDVKM. CDR3 protein: CATGARWDNQPQHF. The CDR3, as DNA: TGTGCCACAGGGGCCCGCTGGGACAATCAGCCCCAGCATTTT.

V and J are TRBV7-2 and TRBJ2-3; D tentatively reads TRBD1 or TRBD2 (5 bases each). V gave up 4 bases and J gave up 5 bases, with 16 bases separating them. The CDR3 loop spans 15 amino acids. CDR1 SGHTA and CDR2 FQGNSA come from the germline V gene. The CDR3 loop is CASSYRSGTRDTQYF. For the CDR3, the DNA is TGTGCCAGCAGCTATAGGTCGGGGACCAGAGATACGCAGTATTTT. The full variable domain, its missing parts supplied by reference TRBV7-2 and TRBJ2-3, is GAGVSQSPSNKVTEKGKDVELRCDPISGHTALYWYRQSLGQGLEFLIYFQGNSAPDKSGLPSDRFSAERTGGSVSTLTIQRTQQEDSAVYLCASSYRSGTRDTQYFGPGTRLTVL.

The chain recombines TRBV29-1 with TRBJ1-2, with D possibly being TRBD1 (5 bases). The CDR3 is 14 amino acids. The V gene lost 6 bases and the J gene lost 1 base, with 15 bases spanning the gap. The germline V gene has CDR1 SQVTM and CDR2 ANQGSEA. CDR3 nucleotide sequence: TGCAGCGTCACCCGGGGCCAAAATAACTATGGCTACACCTTC. It specifies CSVTRGQNNYGYTF.

This clone was found a few times. The chain links TRBV28 to TRBJ1-1; perhaps TRBD1 as D (5 bases). Germline CDR1 and CDR2: MDHEN and SYDVKM. The germline V and J ends were trimmed by 6 bases and 4 bases, with 18 bases remaining between them. CDR3 length: 15 residues. As DNA, the CDR3 is TGTGCCAGCAGGGTCCTGGGGCGGTGGGGCACTGAAGCTTTCTTT. Translated: CASRVLGRWGTEAFF.

J is TRBJ2-1 and V is TRBV2; 7 bases fit TRBD2. This CDR3 is 14 amino acids long. CDR1 and CDR2 (germline): SNHLY, FYNNEI. V was clipped by 8 bases and J by 3 bases; unmatched bases: 7. The CDR3 region has the DNA TGTGCCAGCCGGGCCAGCGGGATCTACAATGAGCAGTTCTTC. Residues: CASRASGIYNEQFF.

About this clone: Other nucleotide sequences in the sample specify the same CDR3. The rearrangement links TRBV25-1 to TRBJ1-5; D uncertain. Germline loops: CDR1 MGHDK, CDR2 SYGVNS. CDR3 length equals 12 residues. The ends were cut back, 4 bases at V and 5 bases at J, with 6 bases in the middle. Written as DNA, the CDR3 is TGTGCCAGCAGTGGCGGTTATCAGCCCCAGCATTTT. Translation: CASSGGYQPQHF.

The V gene is TRBV5-1, the J gene TRBJ1-4, with D possibly matching TRBD1 (6 bases). The CDR3 is 16 amino acids. CDR1 and CDR2 from the germline V gene are SGHRS and YFSETQ. V lost 0 bases and J lost 8, with 17 bases in between. CDR3 sequence reads: CASSLDYRGVGEKLFF. The CDR3 nucleotides read TGCGCCAGCAGCTTGGACTATAGGGGGGTGGGGGAAAAACTGTTTTTT.

This clone turned up a few times. V gene TRBV5-1 combines with J gene TRBJ1-4; TRBD1 might be the D (6 bases). The germline CDR1 and CDR2 sequences are SGHRS and YFSETQ. This CDR3 has 16 residues. Trimming took 3 bases from V and 8 from J, leaving 20 bases between them. Written as DNA, the CDR3 is TGCGCCAGCAGCTCTGGTGGTCTGGGGGCCGGGGAAAAACTGTTTTTT. As protein: CASSSGGLGAGEKLFF.

J is TRBJ2-7 and V is TRBV28; 8 nucleotides agree with TRBD1. The V gene end was trimmed by 3 bases and the J gene end by 5 bases; junction bases not matched to a gene: 3. This CDR3 is built from 13 residues. CDR1 is MDHEN, CDR2 SYDVKM, per germline. In DNA, the CDR3 is TGTGCCAGCAGTTTGCGGACAGGGCACGAGCAGTACTTC. This encodes CASSLRTGHEQYF.

Regarding this clone: Other DNA sequences in the same sample also yield this CDR3. The chain recombines TRBV7-9 with TRBJ2-7; the D call may be TRBD1 or TRBD2 (5 bases each). The CDR3 loop spans 13 amino acids. The V gene lost 0 bases and the J gene lost 3 bases, with 6 bases spanning the gap. Germline-derived CDR1 and CDR2 are SEHNR and FQNEAQ (reference sequence). The CDR3 bases are TGTGCCAGCAGCTTAGCTGGGGGCTACGAGCAGTACTTC. It translates to CASSLAGGYEQYF.